These T cell receptor beta chains were read from a single sample in a study of T-cell reconstitution after alpha-beta-depleted transplantation in children. TCRdb reprocessed the PCR reads with MiXCR, giving one entry per CDR3 protein. The table lists 500,000 to 600,000 distinct CDR3 sequences, 30% to 35% of them singletons. Source: PBMCs from the stem cell graft donor, taken from the stem cell graft. The receptors originated from a human donor who donated a stem cell graft to a child with aplastic anemia. Each CDR3 is given with its conserved first and last residue. A D gene is named only where the DNA matches it firmly. Clone size is given for some rows only: seen once, a few or many times, or a class if the clone is expanded.

TRBJ2-7	TRBV6-2/TRBV6-3	.	.	15	CASSFHGTGPYEQYF	TGTGCCAGCAGCTTCCACGGGACGGGACCCTACGAGCAGTACTTC
TRBJ2-2	TRBV15	TRBD1	.	18	CATSRPRTGPANTGELFF	TGTGCCACCAGCAGACCCCGGACAGGACCCGCGAACACCGGGGAGCTGTTTTTT
TRBJ2-1	TRBV20-1	TRBD2	.	21	CSARASGTSGSDLPSYNEQFF	TGCAGTGCTAGAGCTTCCGGGACTAGCGGGAGCGACCTTCCATCCTACAATGAGCAGTTCTTC
TRBJ2-1	TRBV6-2/TRBV6-3	.	.	16	CASSLIGLSQTNEQFF	TGTGCCAGCAGTCTAATTGGCCTATCACAAACCAATGAGCAGTTCTTC
TRBJ1-5	TRBV7-8	.	.	15	CASSSRQISNQPQHF	TGTGCCAGCAGCTCTAGACAGATTAGCAATCAGCCCCAGCATTTT
TRBJ1-2	TRBV28	.	.	11	CASYSNYGYTF	TGTGCCAGTTACAGTAACTATGGCTACACCTTC
TRBJ2-1	TRBV29-1	.	.	12	CSVSESYNEQFF	TGCAGCGTATCGGAGTCCTACAATGAGCAGTTCTTC
TRBJ1-1	TRBV4-3	.	.	15	CASSPGQSLNTEAFF	TGCGCCAGCAGCCCAGGACAGAGCTTGAACACTGAAGCTTTCTTT
TRBJ2-5	TRBV27	.	once	16	CASSFGGVGQQETQYF	TGTGCCAGCAGTTTTGGAGGGGTAGGGCAGCAAGAGACCCAGTACTTC
TRBJ2-3	TRBV29-1	TRBD2	.	14	CSVSSGSGTDTQYF	TGCAGCGTCTCCAGCGGGAGCGGCACAGATACGCAGTATTTT
TRBJ2-6	TRBV5-1	.	.	15	CASSAGSGGANVLTF	TGCGCCAGCAGCGCAGGGTCGGGAGGGGCCAACGTCCTGACTTTC
TRBJ1-5	TRBV7-9	.	.	17	CASSLASPGVSNQPQHF	TGTGCCAGCAGCTTAGCGTCTCCCGGTGTCAGCAATCAGCCCCAGCATTTT
TRBJ1-4	TRBV6-5	TRBD1	.	15	CASSYGTGVNEKLFF	TGTGCCAGCAGTTATGGGACAGGGGTTAATGAAAAACTGTTTTTT
TRBJ1-1	TRBV5-4	.	.	15	CASSLDSTVDTEAFF	TGTGCCAGCAGCTTGGACTCGACGGTAGACACTGAAGCTTTCTTT
TRBJ2-7	TRBV20-1	.	many	13	CSARVRAPENEYF	TGCAGTGCTAGAGTCCGAGCGCCGGAAAATGAGTACTTC
TRBJ1-1	TRBV25-1	.	.	15	CASSGPPGLGTEAFF	TGTGCCAGCAGTGGGCCCCCGGGCTTGGGCACTGAAGCTTTCTTT
TRBJ1-4	TRBV20-1	.	.	14	CSARGGGDNEKLFF	TGCAGTGCTAGAGGCGGGGGGGATAATGAAAAACTGTTTTTT
TRBJ2-3	TRBV10-1	.	few	14	CASSPSGATDTQYF	TGCGCCAGCAGCCCGTCGGGAGCAACAGATACGCAGTATTTT
TRBJ1-2	TRBV5-1	TRBD1	.	14	CASSLGQGKGGYTF	TGCGCCAGCAGCTTGGGACAGGGAAAAGGTGGCTACACCTTC
TRBJ2-3	TRBV5-1	.	once	14	CASSQGRGGRKLNF	TGCGCCAGCAGCCAAGGGCGGGGAGGAAGAAAGCTTAATTTT
TRBJ2-5	TRBV29-1	TRBD2	few	14	CSVGLAGDWETQYF	TGCAGCGTTGGACTAGCGGGAGATTGGGAGACCCAGTACTTC
TRBJ2-1	TRBV18	.	few	14	CASSWQAIGDEQFF	TGTGCCAGCTCATGGCAGGCAATCGGCGATGAGCAGTTCTTC
TRBJ2-1	TRBV12-3/TRBV12-4	TRBD2	few	15	CASSPTSGSSGEQFF	TGTGCCAGCAGTCCGACTAGCGGGAGTTCCGGTGAGCAGTTCTTC
TRBJ1-1	TRBV5-1	.	.	14	CASSLLGGFTEAFF	TGCGCCAGCAGCTTGTTGGGCGGATTCACTGAAGCTTTCTTT
TRBJ2-1	TRBV29-1	.	.	14	CSVDITSSYNEQFF	TGCAGCGTTGATATTACTAGCTCCTACAATGAGCAGTTCTTC
TRBJ2-1	TRBV24-1	TRBD2	.	19	CATRPGTSGTLSSYNEQFF	TGTGCCACCAGACCCGGGACTAGCGGGACGTTAAGCTCCTACAATGAGCAGTTCTTC
TRBJ2-7	TRBV7-9	.	.	13	CASSRPGRGELYF	TGTGCCAGCAGCCGACCGGGTCGTGGAGAACTGTACTTC
TRBJ1-2	TRBV12-3/TRBV12-4	TRBD1	.	14	CASSLGQGVLGYTF	TGTGCCAGCAGTTTAGGCCAGGGGGTCCTTGGCTACACCTTC
TRBJ2-1	TRBV10-2	TRBD2	few	14	CATGWEGHQDEQFF	TGCGCCACCGGGTGGGAGGGCCATCAGGATGAGCAGTTCTTC
TRBJ1-3	TRBV15	TRBD1	.	15	CATSNRGLPGNTIYF	TGTGCCACCAGCAACAGGGGCTTACCTGGAAACACCATATATTTT
TRBJ2-1	TRBV5-1	TRBD1	few	13	CASSIGQGDEQFF	TGCGCCAGCAGCATCGGACAGGGTGATGAGCAGTTCTTC
TRBJ1-1	TRBV19	.	.	15	CASNEYRSANTEAFF	TGTGCCAGTAATGAGTACAGGTCCGCGAACACTGAAGCTTTCTTT
TRBJ2-7	TRBV7-2	.	.	12	CASSSFWEEQYF	TGTGCCAGCAGCTCCTTCTGGGAGGAGCAGTACTTC
TRBJ2-1	TRBV9	TRBD2	.	15	CASSGLAGVYNEQFF	TGTGCCAGCAGCGGACTAGCGGGAGTCTACAATGAGCAGTTCTTC
TRBJ2-5	TRBV10-3	.	.	14	CAISGTGKGETQYF	TGTGCCATCAGTGGGACGGGAAAGGGGGAGACCCAGTACTTC
TRBJ2-3	TRBV7-2	.	.	11	CASGKGITQYF	TGTGCCAGCGGCAAAGGGATAACGCAGTATTTT
TRBJ1-5	TRBV6-2/TRBV6-3	.	.	15	CASSYGGVSNQPQHF	TGTGCCAGCAGTTACGGAGGAGTGAGCAATCAGCCCCAGCATTTT
TRBJ2-2	TRBV12-3/TRBV12-4	TRBD2	.	15	CASSSTSANTGELFF	TGTGCCAGCAGTTCAACTAGCGCGAACACCGGGGAGCTGTTTTTT
TRBJ1-1	TRBV6-5	TRBD1	.	14	CASSYASDREEAFF	TGTGCCAGCAGTTACGCCTCGGACAGGGAAGAAGCTTTCTTT
TRBJ2-5	TRBV28	.	.	15	CASSPETNREGTQYF	TGTGCCAGCAGTCCGGAAACAAACAGGGAGGGGACCCAGTACTTC
TRBJ1-1	TRBV5-8	TRBD1	.	14	CASRMGQMNTEAFF	TGTGCCAGCAGAATGGGACAGATGAACACTGAAGCTTTCTTT
TRBJ1-5	TRBV5-1	.	few	12	CASSTADQPQHF	TGCGCCAGCAGCACAGCCGATCAGCCCCAGCATTTT
TRBJ1-5	TRBV20-1	.	few	13	CSAPLGERQPQHF	TGCAGTGCTCCCTTGGGGGAGAGGCAGCCCCAGCATTTT
TRBJ1-1	TRBV20-1	.	many	14	CSALSGRLNTEAFF	TGCAGTGCCCTTTCCGGCAGATTGAACACTGAAGCTTTCTTT
TRBJ1-1	TRBV6-1	.	.	17	CASSERALPGADTEAFF	TGTGCCAGCAGTGAACGAGCCCTTCCAGGAGCGGACACTGAAGCTTTCTTT